This TCR beta chain appears in the sequencing data of a study of T-cell reconstitution after alpha-beta-depleted transplantation in children. Unique molecular identifiers tagged the TCRbeta library. A single record per CDR3 protein comes from TCRdb applying MiXCR to the PCR reads. The data hold a few thousand distinct CDR3 sequences, with 15% to 18% observed a single time. Trimming left V 1 base short and J 3 bases short, with 12 bases between. CDR3 length equals 15 residues. Germline loops: CDR1 LGHDT, CDR2 YNNKEL (reference sequence). This clonotype was seen ten or more times. What it binds is unknown. General study points: Several hundred expanded graft clones reportedly supplied alpha-beta T cells about two months after transplant. One year after transplant, T-cell counts and diversity came mostly from newly produced T cells. Surviving recipient T cells and thymic progenitors accounted for the high day-60 TCRbeta diversity observed in some patients.

This clonotype was sampled from a patient aged 2 to 9 who had a stem cell transplant for inherited bone marrow failure, so the T cells may come from the graft donor. V usage is TRBV3-1 and J usage is TRBJ2-5; maybe TRBD1 (5 bases). The source was PBMCs, mostly from graft donor cells, collected 180 days after TCRalphabeta/CD19-depleted stem cell transplant. CDR3 residues: CASSQGTVDKETQYF. The DNA of the CDR3 is TGTGCCAGCAGCCAAGGTACAGTGGACAAAGAGACCCAGTACTTC.